This paragraph reports one T cell receptor (beta chain). This clone has more than one count but fewer than ten. The specificity of this receptor is unknown. Base-call qualities are not available, and no considerably larger clone is one nucleotide away. Each donor gave one peripheral blood draw, averaging around 120 mL, which was collected into heparinised tubes. Using a panel that included CD45RO, CCR7, CD25, CD127, CD95 and CD27, naive, central memory, regulatory and stem cell-like memory CD4+ T cells were sorted on a BD FACSAria II. Every sorted population had a purity above 95%. PBMCs were isolated immediately by Lymphoprep density gradient centrifugation and stained directly without culture. Samples were stained and sorted in pairs, with one healthy donor and one patient per experiment, so that batch effects were minimized. This specimen belongs to a study of beta chain features in type 1 diabetes (dated by TCRdb to the late 2010s). Concerning the study at large: Mean age, gender distribution, total cell number and subset yield did not differ between patients and healthy donors. A total of some 100,000,000 sorted cells were examined across all samples, and a strong correlation was observed between cell number per subset and RNA yield. In the study, recently diagnosed type 1 diabetes patients and matched healthy donors were compared on the TCRB repertoires of their sorted circulating CD4+ T cell subsets. Regulatory and stem cell-like memory subsets were obtained from only 8 patients and about 8 healthy donors, while naive and central memory subsets were obtained from all 30 or so donors.

Beyond this particular receptor, the publication reports: Shorter templates might be favored by PCR, yet because patient and control samples were amplified and corrected together, any such skew would affect both groups equally. Because small numbers of individuals were included in the HLA sub-analyses, any influence of HLA type on TCRB rearrangement was left unresolved. Because cDNA was sequenced instead of genomic DNA, highly expressing activated cells could be over-represented, though the groups showed no difference in activation or CD3 levels. In all four CD4+ subsets, TCRB CDR3 length was moderately but significantly shorter in type 1 diabetes patients. Naive, central memory and regulatory TCRB repertoires appeared to be more alike among patients than among healthy donors. Fewer insertions and more nucleotide deletions at VDJ recombination sites were observed in patients with type 1 diabetes, implying thymic rearrangement abnormalities.

The entire amount of isolated RNA was reverse transcribed using the High Capacity cDNA Reverse Transcription Kit, so the sequenced TCRB transcripts were expressed ones. Deep immunoSEQ sequencing was performed on naive, central memory and regulatory T cell samples, with an average of roughly 3.5 million total reads per sample. After sorted cells were lysed in RLT buffer, RNA was extracted with DNase-treated RNeasy Micro or Mini kits, with the choice depending on cell number. Each cell subset was processed separately to prevent cross-contamination, with patient and healthy donor samples processed together. TCRB sequences were amplified from cDNA with the immunoSEQ multiplex PCR, producing 87-bp fragments spanning the CDR3 region. The amplicons were sequenced using the Illumina HiSeq platform. The original pipeline was this. PCR bias was computationally corrected using synthetic template baselines, reads within Hamming distance 2 were collapsed, and singletons that could not be merged were discarded. Reads were aligned against IMGT so that V, D and J genes, CDR3 length and insertions or deletions at six rearrangement sites could be assigned. Within each subset, clonotype counts were normalized to the number of sorted cells before true diversity and Gini coefficients were calculated with the tcR R package. The overlap coefficient, calculated on TCRB nucleotide sequences, was used to measure repertoire sharing. Out-of-frame TCRB sequences from naive cells were analyzed as a proxy for the pre-selection repertoire. Imported from immuneACCESS, the table was reduced by TCRdb to in-frame sequences with V and J called. These copies leave out some clones; in studies compared against another copy, an unresolved V gene accounts for under half, and the cause of the remainder is not known. V and J calls and clone size are copied from that table; D and trimming were computed from the DNA. The table for this sample lists some 330,000 clones; about 12% of them were counted only once. The biggest ten clones account for about 0.01% of the sample.

Reading the germline V gene gives CDR1 MNHEY and CDR2 SVGAGI. V is shortened by 2 bases, J by 5 bases, and the region joining them spans 11 bases. Inclusive of the bounding cysteine and phenylalanine, the CDR3 is 14 residues long. Only CDR3 DNA is held: 42 bases, read in frame from base 1. The origin of this receptor is a woman under 30 with type 1 diabetes. Sequences were obtained from naive CD4+ T cells from blood. The cell subset or site label on this specimen signifies: true naive CD4+ T cells. The rearranged segments are TRBV6-5 and TRBJ2-3; the D gene is unclear. The CDR3 amino acid sequence is: CASSYSLLGDTQYF. The sequenced DNA is TGTGCCAGCAGTTACAGTCTGCTCGGAGATACGCAGTATTTT.